This T cell receptor beta chain was identified in a study of CD8+ T cells in alopecia areata. V lost 0 bases to trimming and J lost 5 bases; unmatched junction nucleotides: 4. CDR1 is SQVTM and CDR2 is ANQGSEA in the germline V gene. This CDR3 has 14 residues. Once RNA had been extracted, it was reverse transcribed into cDNA to act as the sequencing template. Measured with immunoSEQ multiplex PCR; TCRdb has only the in-frame clones, and not every one. Of some 170,000 clones in the sample, about 72% were seen once. This clone was seen more than once but under ten times. V usage is TRBV29-1 and J usage is TRBJ1-2; 9 nucleotides match TRBD1. This receptor was taken from a human donor with alopecia areata. The source material was CD8+ T cells sorted from blood, sampled at week 0. The CDR3 region is CSVEDPTGGYGYTF. For the CDR3, the DNA is TGCAGCGTTGAAGACCCGACAGGGGGTTATGGCTACACCTTC.